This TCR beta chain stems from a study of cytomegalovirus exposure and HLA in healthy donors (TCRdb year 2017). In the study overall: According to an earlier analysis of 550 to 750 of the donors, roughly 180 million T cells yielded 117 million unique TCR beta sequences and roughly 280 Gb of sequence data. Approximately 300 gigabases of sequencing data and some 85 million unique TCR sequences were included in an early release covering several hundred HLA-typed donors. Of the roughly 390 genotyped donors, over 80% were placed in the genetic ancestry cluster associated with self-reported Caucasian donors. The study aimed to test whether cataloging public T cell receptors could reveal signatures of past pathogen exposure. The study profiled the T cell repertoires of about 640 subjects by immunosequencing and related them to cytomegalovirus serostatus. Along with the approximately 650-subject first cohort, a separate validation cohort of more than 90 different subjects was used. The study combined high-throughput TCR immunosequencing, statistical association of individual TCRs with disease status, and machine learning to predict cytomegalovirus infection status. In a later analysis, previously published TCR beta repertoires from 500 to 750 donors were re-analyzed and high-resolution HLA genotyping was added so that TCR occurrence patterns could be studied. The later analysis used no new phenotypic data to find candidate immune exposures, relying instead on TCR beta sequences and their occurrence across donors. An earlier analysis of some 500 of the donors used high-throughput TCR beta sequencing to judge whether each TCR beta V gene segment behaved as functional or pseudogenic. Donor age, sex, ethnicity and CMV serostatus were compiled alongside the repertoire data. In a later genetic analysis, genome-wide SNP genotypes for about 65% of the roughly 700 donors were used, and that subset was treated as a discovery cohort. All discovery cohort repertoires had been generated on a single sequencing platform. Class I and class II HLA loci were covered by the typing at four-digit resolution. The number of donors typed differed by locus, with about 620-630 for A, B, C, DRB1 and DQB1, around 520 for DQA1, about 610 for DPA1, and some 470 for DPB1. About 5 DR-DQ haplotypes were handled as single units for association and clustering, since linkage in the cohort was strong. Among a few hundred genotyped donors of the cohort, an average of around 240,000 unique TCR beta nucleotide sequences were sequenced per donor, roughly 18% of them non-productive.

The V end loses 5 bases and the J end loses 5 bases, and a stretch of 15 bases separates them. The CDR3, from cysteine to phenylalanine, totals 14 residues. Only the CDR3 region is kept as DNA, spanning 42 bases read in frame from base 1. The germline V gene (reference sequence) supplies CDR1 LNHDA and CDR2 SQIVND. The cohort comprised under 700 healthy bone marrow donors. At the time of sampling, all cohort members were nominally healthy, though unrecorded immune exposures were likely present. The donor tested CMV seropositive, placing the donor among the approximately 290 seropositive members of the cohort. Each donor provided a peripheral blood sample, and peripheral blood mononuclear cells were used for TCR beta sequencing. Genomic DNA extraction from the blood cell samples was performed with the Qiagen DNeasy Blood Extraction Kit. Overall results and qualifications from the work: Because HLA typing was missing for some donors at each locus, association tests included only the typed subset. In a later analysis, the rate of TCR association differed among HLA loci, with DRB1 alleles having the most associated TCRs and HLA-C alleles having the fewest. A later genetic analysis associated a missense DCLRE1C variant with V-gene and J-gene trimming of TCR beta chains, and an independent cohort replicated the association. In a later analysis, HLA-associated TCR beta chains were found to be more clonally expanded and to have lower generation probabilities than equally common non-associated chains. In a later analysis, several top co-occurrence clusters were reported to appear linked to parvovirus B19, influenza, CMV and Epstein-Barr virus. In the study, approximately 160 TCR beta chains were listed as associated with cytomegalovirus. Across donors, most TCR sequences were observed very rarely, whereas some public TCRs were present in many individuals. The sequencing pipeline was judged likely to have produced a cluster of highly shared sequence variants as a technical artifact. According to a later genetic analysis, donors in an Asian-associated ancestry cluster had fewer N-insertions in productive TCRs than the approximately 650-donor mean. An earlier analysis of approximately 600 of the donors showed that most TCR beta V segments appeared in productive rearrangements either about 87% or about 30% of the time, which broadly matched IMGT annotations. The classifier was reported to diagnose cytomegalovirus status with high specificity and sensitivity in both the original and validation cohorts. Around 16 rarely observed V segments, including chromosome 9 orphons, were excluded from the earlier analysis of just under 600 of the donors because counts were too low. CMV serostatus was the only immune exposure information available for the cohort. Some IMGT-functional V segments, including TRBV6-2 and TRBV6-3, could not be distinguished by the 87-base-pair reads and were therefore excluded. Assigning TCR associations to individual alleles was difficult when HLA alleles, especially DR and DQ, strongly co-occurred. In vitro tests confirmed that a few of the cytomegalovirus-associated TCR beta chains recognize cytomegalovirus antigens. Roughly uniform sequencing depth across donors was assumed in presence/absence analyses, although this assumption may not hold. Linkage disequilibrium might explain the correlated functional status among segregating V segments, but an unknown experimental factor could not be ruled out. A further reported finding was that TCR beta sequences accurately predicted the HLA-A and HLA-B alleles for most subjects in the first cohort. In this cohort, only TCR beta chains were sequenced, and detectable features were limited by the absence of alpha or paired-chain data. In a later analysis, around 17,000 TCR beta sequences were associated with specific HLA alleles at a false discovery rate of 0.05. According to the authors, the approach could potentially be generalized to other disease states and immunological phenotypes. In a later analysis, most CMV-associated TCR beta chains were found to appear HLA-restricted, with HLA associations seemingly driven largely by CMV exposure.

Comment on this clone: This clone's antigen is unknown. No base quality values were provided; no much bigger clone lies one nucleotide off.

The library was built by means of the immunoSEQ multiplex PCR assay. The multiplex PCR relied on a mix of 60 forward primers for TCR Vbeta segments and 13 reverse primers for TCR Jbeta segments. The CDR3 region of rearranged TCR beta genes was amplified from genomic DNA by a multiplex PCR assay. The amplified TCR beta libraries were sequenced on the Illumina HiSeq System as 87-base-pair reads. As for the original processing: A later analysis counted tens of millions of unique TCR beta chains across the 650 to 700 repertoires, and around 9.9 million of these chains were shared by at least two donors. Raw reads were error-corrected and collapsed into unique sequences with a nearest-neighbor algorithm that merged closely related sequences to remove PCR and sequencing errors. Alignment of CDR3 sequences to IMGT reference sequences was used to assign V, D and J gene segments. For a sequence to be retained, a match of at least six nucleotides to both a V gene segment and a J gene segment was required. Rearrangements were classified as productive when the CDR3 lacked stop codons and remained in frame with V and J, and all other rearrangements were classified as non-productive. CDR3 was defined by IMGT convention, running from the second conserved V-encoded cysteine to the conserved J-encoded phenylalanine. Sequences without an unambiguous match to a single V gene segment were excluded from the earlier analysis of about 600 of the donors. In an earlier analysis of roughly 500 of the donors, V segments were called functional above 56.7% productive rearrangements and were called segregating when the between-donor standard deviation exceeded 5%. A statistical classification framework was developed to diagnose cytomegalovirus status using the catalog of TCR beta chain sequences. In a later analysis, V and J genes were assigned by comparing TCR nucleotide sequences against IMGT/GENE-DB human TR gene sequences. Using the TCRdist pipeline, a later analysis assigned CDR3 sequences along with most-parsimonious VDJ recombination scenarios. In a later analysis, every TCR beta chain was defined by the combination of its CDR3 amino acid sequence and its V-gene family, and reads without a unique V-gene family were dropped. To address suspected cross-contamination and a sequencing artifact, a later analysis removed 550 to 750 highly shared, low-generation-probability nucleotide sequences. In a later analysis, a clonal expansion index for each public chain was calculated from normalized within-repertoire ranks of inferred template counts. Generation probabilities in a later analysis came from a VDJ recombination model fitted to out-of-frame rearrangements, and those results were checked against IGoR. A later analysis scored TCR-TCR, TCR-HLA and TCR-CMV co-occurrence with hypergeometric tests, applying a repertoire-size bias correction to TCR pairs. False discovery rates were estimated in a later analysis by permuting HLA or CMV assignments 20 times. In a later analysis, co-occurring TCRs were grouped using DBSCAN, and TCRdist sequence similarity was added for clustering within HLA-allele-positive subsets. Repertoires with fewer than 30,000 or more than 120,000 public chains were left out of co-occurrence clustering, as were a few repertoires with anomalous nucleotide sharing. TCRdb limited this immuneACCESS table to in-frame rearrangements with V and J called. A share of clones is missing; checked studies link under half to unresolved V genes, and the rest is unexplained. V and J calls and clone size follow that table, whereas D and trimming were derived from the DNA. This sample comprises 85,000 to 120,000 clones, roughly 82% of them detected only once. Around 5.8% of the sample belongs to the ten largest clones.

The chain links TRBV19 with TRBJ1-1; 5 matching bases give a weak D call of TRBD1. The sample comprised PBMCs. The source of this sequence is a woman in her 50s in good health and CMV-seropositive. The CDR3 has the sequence CASSSSYGGTEAFF. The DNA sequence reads TGTGCCAGTAGTTCGTCTTACGGGGGGACTGAAGCTTTCTTT.